This T cell receptor (beta chain) was profiled in a study of shared clonotypes between healthy human individuals. A few counts support this clone. Its antigen is as yet unknown. Study outcomes and limitations: Generation of non-shared clonotypes was less probable than generation of clonotypes shared by all four donors. Only a few donors were included, so the genetic and exposure-history diversity represented was limited.

Profiling relied on immunoSEQ multiplex PCR, and the TCRdb table lists in-frame clones only, not all of them. The sample shows over a million clones, roughly 95% of them seen only once. The J segment lost 4 bases and the V segment lost 4 bases, leaving 10 bases of the junction unmatched. Germline values: CDR1 SGHRS, CDR2 YFSETQ. The CDR3 totals 16 residues. Donors, without exception, were Caucasian adults residing in Nashville, Tennessee. Sequencing was done on a sample of naive CD4+ T cells sorted from blood. Subset defined: CD45RA+ positively selected. This receptor was obtained from a man aged 25-45 years in good health. J is TRBJ2-3 and V is TRBV5-1, with 9 nucleotides matching TRBD1. CDR3 sequence (DNA): TGCGCCAGCAGCACGTCCCGGGACAGGGCGGCAGATACGCAGTATTTT. This codes for CASSTSRDRAADTQYF.